The 18 T cell receptor beta chains reported below all come from one sample, sequenced in a study of blood T cell repertoires in COVID-19. Assay: immunoSEQ multiplex PCR; the TCRdb copy retains only in-frame clones and omits some. The table has approximately 65,000 clones, approximately 92% seen once; the top ten hold approximately 5%. The specimen was peripheral blood. The receptors were sampled from a woman aged 50 to 60 with active COVID-19.

The chain combines TRBV5-1 with TRBJ2-1, with D perhaps TRBD1 (6 bases). Germline V gene sequence: CDR1 SGHRS, CDR2 YFSETQ. Trimming left V 0 bases short and J 6 bases short, with 13 bases between. CDR3 length equals 15 residues. The CDR3 nucleotides are TGCGCCAGCAGCTTGGCCGTGACGGACAGCAATGAGCAGTTCTTC. This sequence encodes CASSLAVTDSNEQFF.

V is TRBV9 and J is TRBJ1-5; D unclear. The CDR3 is 15 amino acids. CDR1 and CDR2 from the germline V gene are SGDLS and YYNGEE. V dropped 0 bases and J dropped 3 bases, with 10 bases sitting between them. CDR3 residues: CASSVGTVPNQPQHF. The CDR3 nucleotides read TGTGCCAGCAGCGTAGGAACAGTCCCCAATCAGCCCCAGCATTTT.

The gene calls are TRBV2 and TRBJ2-2, with TRBD2 as a possible D gene (5 bases). The V end was cut by 8 bases, the J end by 2 bases, with 12 bases between. The CDR3 extends over 14 amino acids. Germline loops: CDR1 SNHLY, CDR2 FYNNEI. The chain's CDR3 is CASGETLNTGELFF. The DNA of the CDR3 is TGTGCCAGCGGGGAGACACTCAACACCGGGGAGCTGTTTTTT.

The V gene is TRBV5-6, the J gene TRBJ2-1; 15 bases align to TRBD2. This CDR3 is 16 amino acids long. The V gene's germline CDR1 is SGHDT and CDR2 YYEEEE. Trimming cost V 3 bases and J 6 bases; bases outside gene matches: 4. This CDR3 is CASSWGLAGGGNEQFF. DNA of the CDR3: TGTGCCAGCAGCTGGGGACTAGCGGGAGGTGGCAATGAGCAGTTCTTC.

J is TRBJ1-1 and V is TRBV4-1; 8 bases fit TRBD1. CDR1 and CDR2 (germline): MGHRA, YSYEKL. Trimming removed 4 bases from V and 1 base from J; junction bases left unmatched: 5. This CDR3 is 15 amino acids long. In DNA form, the CDR3 reads TGCGCCAGCAGCCGGGGACAGGTGGGGAACACTGAAGCTTTCTTT. Translation gives CASSRGQVGNTEAFF.

This clone was seen only once. The chain uses TRBV2 and TRBJ2-2; 13 bases match TRBD2. This CDR3 comprises 16 residues. V lost 5 bases, J lost 6 bases, and 6 bases stayed unmatched. The germline gives CDR1 SNHLY, CDR2 FYNNEI. The CDR3 region has the DNA TGTGCCAGCAGTCGGACTAGCGGGAGAGGGGCCGGGGAGCTGTTTTTT. Translating it yields CASSRTSGRGAGELFF.

This clone was seen once. V usage is TRBV29-1 and J usage is TRBJ2-3; 7 bases are a match to TRBD2. After removal of 7 bases from V and 1 base from J, the junction contained 8 bases not matched to a gene. CDR3 length: 14 residues. Per the germline V gene, CDR1 is SQVTM and CDR2 is ANQGSEA. In nucleotides, the CDR3 is TGCAGCGGGAACGTGGCGGGAGGCACAGATACGCAGTATTTT. Residues: CSGNVAGGTDTQYF.

This sequence joins TRBV30 and TRBJ1-1; weak D call: TRBD1 (5 bases). The germline CDR1 and CDR2 sequences are GTSNPN and SVGIG (reference sequence). Trimming pared 5 bases from V and 0 bases from J, leaving 10 bases between. This CDR3 contains 13 residues. The DNA of the CDR3 is TGTGCCTGGCGCCGGGGGTTGAACACTGAAGCTTTCTTT. As protein: CAWRRGLNTEAFF.

This clone has a handful of counts. This chain joins TRBV7-3 and TRBJ2-1; a possible D gene is TRBD2 (5 bases). This CDR3 is 15 amino acids long. The ends were cut back, 0 bases at V and 2 bases at J, with 8 bases in the middle. Germline values: CDR1 SGHTA, CDR2 FQGTGA. This chain's CDR3 is CASSLTPRAYNEQFF. The CDR3 DNA reads TGTGCCAGCAGCTTAACGCCGCGGGCCTACAATGAGCAGTTCTTC.

This clone occurred a few times. This rearrangement joins TRBV7-3 to TRBJ2-1; 10 bases are shared with TRBD2. This CDR3 contains 14 residues. Germline loops: CDR1 SGHTA, CDR2 FQGTGA. The ends lost 4 bases at V and 8 bases at J; junction bases unmatched: 5. In DNA, the CDR3 is TGTGCCAGCAGCTACCAGCGGGAGGGCTATGAGCAGTTCTTC. Amino acids: CASSYQREGYEQFF.

This clone was detected a few times. The J gene is TRBJ1-1, the V gene TRBV3-1 (or the pseudogene TRBV3-2), with 7 positions matching TRBD1. The CDR3 extends over 14 amino acids. The germline V gene has CDR1 LGHDT and CDR2 YNNKEL (reference sequence). V gave up 4 bases and J gave up 4 bases; unmatched junction bases: 6. The CDR3 spells CASSPWDSGTEAFF. In DNA, the CDR3 is TGTGCCAGCAGCCCTTGGGACAGCGGCACTGAAGCTTTCTTT.

This clone appeared a few times. J is TRBJ1-5 and V is TRBV6-5; D possibly corresponds to TRBD1 (5 bases). V was clipped by 6 bases and J by 3 bases, with 15 bases between them. The CDR3 extends over 15 amino acids. Germline lookup yields CDR1 MNHEY and CDR2 SVGAGI. CDR3 in amino acids: CASRGTGQINQPQHF. The CDR3 coding sequence is TGTGCCAGCAGAGGGACTGGACAAATCAATCAGCCCCAGCATTTT.

CDR3 region: CAWRTGAQPQHF. The CDR3 DNA reads TGTGCCTGGAGAACAGGCGCTCAGCCCCAGCATTTT. The chain joins TRBV30 to TRBJ1-5, with TRBD1 as a possible D gene (5 bases). The CDR3 is 12 residues long. The germline gives CDR1 GTSNPN, CDR2 SVGIG (reference sequence). Trimming stripped 3 bases from V and 6 bases from J, with 9 bases between.

The chain has TRBV7-2 and TRBJ1-1, with a tentative D call TRBD1 (5 bases). V was pared by 5 bases and J by 5 bases, with 21 bases between. From germline, CDR1 is SGHTA and CDR2 FQGNSA. The CDR3 is made up of 16 amino acids. CDR3 sequence (DNA): TGTGCCAGCAGCCCAGGGCCTCTCCTAGCGAGGACTGAAGCTTTCTTT. As protein: CASSPGPLLARTEAFF.

The V call is TRBV11-2, the J call TRBJ1-4; 9 bases line up with TRBD1. Per the germline V gene, CDR1 is SGHAT and CDR2 is FQNNGV. Losses at the gene ends were 5 bases for V and 8 bases for J; bases not matched to a gene: 15. The length of the CDR3 is 17 residues. The CDR3, as DNA: TGTGCCAGCAGCCCGTCGAAAATCGGGACAGGGCGGGAAAAACTGTTTTTT. Its protein is CASSPSKIGTGREKLFF.

This sequence joins TRBV4-1 and TRBJ2-3, with TRBD2 matching over 10 bases. CDR1 MGHRA and CDR2 YSYEKL come from the germline V gene. After removal of 4 bases from V and 4 bases from J, the junction contained 8 bases not matched to a gene. CDR3 length equals 16 residues. CDR3 sequence reads: CASSPPTSGRSDTQYF. CDR3 nucleotides: TGCGCCAGCAGCCCACCGACTAGCGGGCGCTCAGATACGCAGTATTTT.

The rearrangement uses TRBV19 and TRBJ2-6; D gene ambiguous. The V gene lost 1 base and the J gene lost 0 bases, with 10 bases spanning the gap. Germline V gene data show CDR1 as LNHDA and CDR2 as SQIVND (reference sequence). The CDR3 length is 17 residues. In DNA, the CDR3 is TGTGCCAGTAGTATAGTTGACTCATCCTCTGGGGCCAACGTCCTGACTTTC. This codes for CASSIVDSSSGANVLTF.

V gene TRBV19 combines with J gene TRBJ2-1; tentative D call: TRBD1 (6 bases). Germline lookup yields CDR1 LNHDA and CDR2 SQIVND (reference sequence). The CDR3 contains 15 residues. V lost 4 bases and J lost 1, with 11 bases in between. Here the CDR3 reads CASSKGQGSYNEQFF. The DNA for the CDR3 is TGTGCCAGTAGTAAGGGCCAGGGGTCCTACAATGAGCAGTTCTTC.